This T cell receptor beta chain is from a study of PD-1 blockade in classical Hodgkin lymphoma. Overall study findings and caveats: According to reports, newly diagnosed patients had lower baseline TCR diversity than healthy donors, and relapsed/refractory patients had lower baseline TCR diversity still.

Trimming at V came to 5 bases and at J to 2 bases, leaving 6 bases not matched to a gene. Germline assignment: CDR1 LNHDA and CDR2 SQIVND (reference sequence). This CDR3 comprises 14 residues. Clones were read by immunoSEQ multiplex PCR, and TCRdb kept only the in-frame ones, dropping some. Of roughly 20,000 clones detected, roughly four fifths appear once; the ten largest clones hold around 1.2%. On this clone: Its target is unknown.

As to time point: newly diagnosed, previously untreated cHL patient sample. Using magnetic negative selection, the CD4+ T cells were separated out of thawed PBMCs. PBMCs representing newly diagnosed, untreated classical Hodgkin lymphoma functioned as the comparison. This sequence originates from a human donor with classical Hodgkin lymphoma. The chain has TRBV19 and TRBJ2-7; 7 bases align to TRBD1. Sequenced: CD4+ T cells from blood. CDR3 loop: CASSWTGTPYEQYF. As DNA, the CDR3 is TGTGCCAGTAGTTGGACAGGCACTCCCTACGAGCAGTACTTC.